The following is a TCR beta chain sequence with its context. This sample also contains other DNA sequences that code for the same CDR3. The CDR3 is made up of 15 amino acids. V lost 1 base, J lost 5 bases, and 14 bases lay in between. CDR1 and CDR2 (germline): SEHNR, FQNEAQ (reference sequence). The data stem from a study of blood T cell repertoires in COVID-19. About the study: Sources were T cells, B-cell-depleted T cells, or PBMCs; the material itself was cDNA or gDNA.

Per the original data handling: By means of reference gene primer amplification, nucleated cell counts were estimated. Method: immunoSEQ multiplex PCR; TCRdb's copy keeps in-frame clones and lacks some. V, J and clone size were drawn from that table, and D and trimming were deduced from the DNA. The table has 68,000 or so clones, 88% seen once. This receptor was obtained from a human donor in a cohort sampled during active COVID-19. Input material: peripheral blood. The chain links TRBV7-9 to TRBJ1-2; tentatively, D is TRBD1 (5 bases). CDR3 coding DNA: TGTGCCAGCAGCTTAGGGAAGGGAGGGGTGTATGGCTACACCTTC. It yields the protein CASSLGKGGVYGYTF.